The next 27 T cell receptor beta chains were all read from a single sample in a study of blood T cell repertoires in COVID-19. Only in-frame clones appear in the TCRdb table, and some are missing; sequencing was by immunoSEQ multiplex PCR. The repertoire holds fewer than 350,000 clones, with about four fifths as singletons. Sequenced: peripheral blood. The receptors stem from a woman aged 55-69 years with active or convalescent COVID-19.

This chain joins TRBV7-2 and TRBJ2-7; D might be TRBD2 (7 bases). Deletions cut 7 bases from V and 7 bases from J, with 17 bases between. The CDR3 runs to 13 residues. In germline, CDR1 is SGHTA, CDR2 FQGNSA. As DNA, the CDR3 is TGTGCCAGCACCCCGTGGGAGGGGGAGGAGCAGTACTTC. Translation gives CASTPWEGEEQYF.

V usage is TRBV30 and J usage is TRBJ1-6; 8 bases map to TRBD1. Germline V lookup: CDR1 GTSNPN, CDR2 SVGIG (reference sequence). Trimming cost V 6 bases and J 7 bases; bases outside gene matches: 8. The CDR3 loop spans 14 amino acids. In DNA form, the CDR3 reads TGTGCCTGCCGACAGGGGCGCAGGAATTCACCCCTCCACTTT. As protein: CACRQGRRNSPLHF.

The V gene is TRBV5-1, the J gene TRBJ1-2, with 9 positions matching TRBD1. The germline CDR1 and CDR2 sequences are SGHRS and YFSETQ. The CDR3 is made up of 14 amino acids. Unmatched junction bases numbered 5, after V lost 4 bases and J lost 4 bases. CDR3 sequence reads: CASSDRDRVYGYTF. For the CDR3, the DNA is TGCGCCAGCAGCGACCGGGACAGGGTCTATGGCTACACCTTC. Complete variable domain (other parts from reference TRBV5-1 and TRBJ1-2): KAGVTQTPRYLIKTRGQQVTLSCSPISGHRSVSWYQQTPGQGLQFLFEYFSETQRNKGNFPGRFSGRQFSNSRSEMNVSTLELGDSALYLCASSDRDRVYGYTFGSGTRLTVV.

The genes are TRBV2 and TRBJ1-5, with D unclear. V was shortened by 6 bases and J by 1 base, with 4 bases between the two germline ends. Germline CDR1 is SNHLY and CDR2 is FYNNEI. The CDR3 length is 12 residues. This chain's CDR3 is CASRLSNQPQHF. The CDR3 coding sequence is TGTGCCAGCAGACTCAGCAATCAGCCCCAGCATTTT.

V usage is TRBV3-1 (or the pseudogene TRBV3-2) and J usage is TRBJ1-1; 8 bases line up with TRBD1. The CDR3 consists of 13 residues. Germline V CDR1 and CDR2: LGHDT, YNNKEL (reference sequence). J lost 8 bases, V lost 4 bases, and 6 bases had no gene match. CDR3 amino acids: CASSPRDRKEAFF. Here the CDR3 DNA reads TGTGCCAGCAGCCCCCGGGACAGGAAGGAAGCTTTCTTT.

V is TRBV5-6 and J is TRBJ1-1, with 8 bases lining up with TRBD1. Losses at the gene ends were 4 bases for V and 0 bases for J; bases not matched to a gene: 8. The CDR3 is made up of 16 amino acids. CDR1 is SGHDT, CDR2 YYEEEE, per germline. CDR3 region: CASSLRPTGVNTEAFF. In DNA, the CDR3 is TGTGCCAGCAGCCTGCGCCCGACAGGGGTGAACACTGAAGCTTTCTTT.

V and J are TRBV27 and TRBJ2-7; TRBD1 aligns across 7 bases. The germline V gene encodes CDR1 MNHEY and CDR2 SMNVEV (reference sequence). The V gene end was trimmed by 6 bases and the J gene end by 4 bases; junction bases not matched to a gene: 9. The CDR3 runs to 14 residues. CDR3 sequence reads: CASSYRGVSYEQYF. The CDR3 region has the DNA TGTGCCAGCAGCTACAGGGGAGTCTCATACGAGCAGTACTTC.

This clone was seen a single time. The chain is built from TRBV6-5 and TRBJ2-7; the D is unclear. The CDR3 sequence is 15 residues long. CDR1 and CDR2 (germline): MNHEY, SVGAGI. The ends were cut back, 6 bases at V and 2 bases at J, with 17 bases in the middle. CDR3 sequence (DNA): TGTGCCAGCAGCCGCCGCGGAACGCCGGCCTACGAGCAGTACTTC. The encoded protein is CASSRRGTPAYEQYF.

The V call is TRBV10-1, the J call TRBJ1-1; D is possibly TRBD1 (6 bases). The CDR3 sequence is 13 residues long. Germline V gives CDR1 WNHNN, CDR2 SYGVQD (reference sequence). Trimming pared 6 bases from V and 6 bases from J, leaving 14 bases between. The CDR3 sequence: CASRATGHAEAFF. The CDR3 bases are TGCGCCAGCAGGGCGACAGGCCACGCTGAAGCTTTCTTT.

The chain's CDR3 is CASSLQGGLRTEAFF. CDR3 DNA sequence: TGTGCCAGCAGCTTACAGGGCGGCTTGCGCACTGAAGCTTTCTTT. The gene calls are TRBV7-3 and TRBJ1-1; tentatively, D is TRBD1 (5 bases). CDR3 length equals 15 residues. Trimming stripped 2 bases from V and 4 bases from J, with 14 bases between. Germline CDR1 reads SGHTA; CDR2 reads FQGTGA.

The J gene is TRBJ1-1, the V gene TRBV4-1; D not certain. This CDR3 has 15 amino acids. Germline lookup yields CDR1 MGHRA and CDR2 YSYEKL. Trimming took 0 bases from V and 4 from J, leaving 12 bases between them. The CDR3 nucleotides read TGCGCCAGCAGCCAAGATGACTGGATTCGCACTGAAGCTTTCTTT. As protein: CASSQDDWIRTEAFF.

This rearrangement joins TRBV6-5 to TRBJ2-3; TRBD1 matches 8 bases. V lost 6 bases, J lost 0 bases, and 5 bases stayed unmatched. Germline V gene lookup returns CDR1 MNHEY and CDR2 SVGAGI. The CDR3 extends over 15 amino acids. The CDR3 nucleotides are TGTGCCAGCAGGGCGACAGGGGATAGCACAGATACGCAGTATTTT. It translates to CASRATGDSTDTQYF.

V usage is TRBV5-5 and J usage is TRBJ2-1; possibly TRBD1 for D (6 bases). The CDR3 sequence is 14 residues long. Germline V lookup: CDR1 SGHKS, CDR2 YYEKEE (reference sequence). Trimming stripped 4 bases from V and 13 bases from J, with 21 bases between. This CDR3 is CASSDRPPAPGQFF. For the CDR3, the DNA is TGTGCCAGCAGCGACAGGCCCCCCGCCCCGGGCCAGTTCTTC.

This clone was seen once. The chain links TRBV4-3 to TRBJ1-5; 8 nucleotides match TRBD1. The CDR3 runs to 14 residues. V shed 4 bases and J 7 bases; nucleotides not matched to a gene: 6. Germline V gene data show CDR1 as LGHNA and CDR2 as YSLEER. This CDR3 is CASSPSDRAQPQHF. As DNA, the CDR3 is TGCGCCAGCAGCCCGTCGGACAGGGCCCAGCCCCAGCATTTT.

The chain combines TRBV18 with TRBJ2-3; 8 bases align to TRBD1. The ends lost 2 bases at V and 1 base at J; junction bases unmatched: 8. Looked up from germline, CDR1 is KGHSH and CDR2 is LQKENI. This CDR3 region has 17 residues. CDR3 nucleotide sequence: TGTGCCAGCTCACCAGTTAAGGCGGGACAGGGCACAGATACGCAGTATTTT. This encodes CASSPVKAGQGTDTQYF.

V and J are TRBV5-4 and TRBJ1-6; no clear D gene. With 0 bases removed from V and 8 bases from J, the gap between germline ends came to 12 bases. The CDR3 runs 15 residues. Germline assignment: CDR1 SGHNT and CDR2 YYREEE (reference sequence). The CDR3 loop reads CASSLAIGGDSPLHF. DNA for the CDR3: TGTGCCAGCAGCTTGGCCATCGGCGGTGATTCACCCCTCCACTTT.

This clone showed up just once. The chain is built from TRBV6-5 and TRBJ1-2; possible D gene TRBD1, 5 bases. The germline CDR1 and CDR2 sequences are MNHEY and SVGAGI. CDR3 length: 14 residues. V lost 6 bases to trimming and J lost 8 bases, with 19 bases between them. The CDR3 region has the DNA TGTGCCAGCAGGAGGGTGACGGGGGTCGAGGGCTACACCTTC. It yields the protein CASRRVTGVEGYTF.

This rearrangement joins TRBV19 to TRBJ2-7, with 8 bases aligning to TRBD2. Germline-derived CDR1 and CDR2 are LNHDA and SQIVND (reference sequence). The CDR3 spans 15 residues. V lost 3 bases to trimming and J lost 5 bases; unmatched junction nucleotides: 9. CDR3 DNA sequence: TGTGCCAGTAGTATTTGGAGCGGGGGTCCCAACGAGCAGTACTTC. Its protein product is CASSIWSGGPNEQYF.

The chain combines TRBV5-1 with TRBJ1-1; the match to TRBD1 covers 10 bases. The CDR3 is made up of 14 amino acids. V lost 4 bases to trimming and J lost 3 bases; unmatched junction nucleotides: 3. The germline V gene has CDR1 SGHRS and CDR2 YFSETQ. CDR3 region: CASSRTGGDTEAFF. Here the CDR3 DNA reads TGCGCCAGCAGCAGGACAGGGGGTGACACTGAAGCTTTCTTT.

This chain links TRBV5-6 with TRBJ2-3; no firm D call. This CDR3 region has 15 residues. CDR1 and CDR2 from the germline V gene are SGHDT and YYEEEE. Trimming left V 1 base short and J 0 bases short, with 9 bases between. DNA of the CDR3: TGTGCCAGCAGCTTGTACTCCTATAGCACAGATACGCAGTATTTT. Protein sequence: CASSLYSYSTDTQYF.

The chain links TRBV3-1 (or the pseudogene TRBV3-2) to TRBJ2-5; a weak D match, TRBD1 (6 bases). CDR1 and CDR2 from the germline V gene are LGHDT and YNNKEL (reference sequence). The CDR3 is 14 amino acids. Trimming removed 3 bases at V and 7 bases at J, with 15 bases between. DNA of the CDR3: TGTGCCAGCAGCCAGGGGGCCGCTCGGCGGACCCAGTACTTC. Translated: CASSQGAARRTQYF.

This chain uses TRBV24-1 with TRBJ2-2; tentative D call: TRBD2 (5 bases). CDR1 KGHDR and CDR2 SFDVKD come from the germline V gene. V was cut by 4 bases and J by 6 bases, with 14 bases left in between. CDR3 length: 15 amino acids. The CDR3 region is CATSEGAGLAGELFF. The DNA for the CDR3 is TGTGCCACCAGTGAGGGAGCAGGCCTGGCCGGGGAGCTGTTTTTT.

As concerns this clone: This may stem from a read error, because a much larger clone lies one nucleotide away. The rearrangement uses TRBV19 and TRBJ1-2, with D tentatively TRBD1 (5 bases). Germline CDR1 is LNHDA and CDR2 is SQIVND (reference sequence). The CDR3 is made up of 16 amino acids. The ends were cut back, 1 base at V and 6 bases at J, with 18 bases in the middle. The CDR3 sequence: CASSIAGDRFRNGYTF. The CDR3 nucleotides read TGTGCCAGTAGTATAGCGGGGGACCGCTTTCGCAATGGCTACACCTTC.

V and J are TRBV27 and TRBJ2-2; possible D gene TRBD1, 5 bases. The CDR3 has 14 residues. In germline, CDR1 is MNHEY, CDR2 SMNVEV (reference sequence). V shed 3 bases and J shed 6 bases, with 11 bases lying between them. In DNA, the CDR3 is TGTGCCAGCAGTTTTTCAGTAGGGGCCGGGGAGCTGTTTTTT. It specifies CASSFSVGAGELFF.

The chain links TRBV9 to TRBJ2-3, with TRBD2 as a possible D gene (6 bases). The CDR3 totals 14 residues. V dropped 4 bases and J dropped 2 bases, with 11 bases sitting between them. Germline values: CDR1 SGDLS, CDR2 YYNGEE. The CDR3 is CASSPRTNTDTQYF. The CDR3, as DNA: TGTGCCAGCAGCCCCCGGACTAACACAGATACGCAGTATTTT. The full variable domain, in which reference TRBV9 and TRBJ2-3 provide the parts outside the CDR3, is DSGVTQTPKHLITATGQRVTLRCSPRSGDLSVYWYQQSLDQGLQFLIQYYNGEERAKGNILERFSAQQFPDLHSELNLSSLELGDSALYFCASSPRTNTDTQYFGPGTRLTVL.

The V call is TRBV11-1, the J call TRBJ2-2; 7 nucleotides match TRBD1. Germline V CDR1 and CDR2: SGHAT, FQDESV (reference sequence). There are 14 residues in the CDR3. The junction had 6 bases not matched to a gene; V was cut back by 4 bases and J by 7 bases. CDR3 amino acids: CASSSVRGHGELFF. The CDR3 bases are TGTGCCAGCAGCTCGGTTAGGGGGCACGGGGAGCTGTTTTTT.

The CDR3, as DNA: TGCGCCAGCAGCGTCGGACAGTTTATGGCTAATGAAAAACTGTTTTTT. Protein product: CASSVGQFMANEKLFF. The chain is built from TRBV5-1 and TRBJ1-4; D possibly corresponds to TRBD1 (6 bases). The CDR3 has 16 residues. Per the germline V gene, CDR1 is SGHRS and CDR2 is YFSETQ. Trimming left V 4 bases short and J 3 bases short, with 16 bases between.